Listed below are T cell receptor beta chains from one sample, sequenced in a study of shared clonotypes between healthy human individuals. Clones were read by immunoSEQ multiplex PCR, and TCRdb kept only the in-frame ones, dropping some. The repertoire consists of about 2.3 million clones, with roughly 92% occurring once and the leading ten covering 0.37%. The sequenced material came from naive CD4+ T cells from PBMCs. These receptors all come from a man aged 18-30 years in good health. Some clones in this sample may be carry-over from other donors' samples. Each CDR3 is given without its conserved first and last residue. The listing skips clone size in some rows; elsewhere it reads once, few, many or a size class.

CDR3aa	abundance	v_gene	j_gene	len
ASSFAQLSNQPQH	-	TRBV28	TRBJ1-5	13
ASSLVGLAYNEQF	-	TRBV5-6	TRBJ2-1	13
ASTEARHNTEAF	-	TRBV2	TRBJ1-1	12
ASSVKYEQY	once	TRBV2	TRBJ2-7	9
ASSSHASGANREQY	-	TRBV9	TRBJ2-7	14
AISDSPPTYGYT	-	TRBV10-3	TRBJ1-2	12
AISEGQNTEAF	-	TRBV10-3	TRBJ1-1	11
ASSLASSGTQY	-	TRBV5-1	TRBJ2-5	11
AWSVGGSFGNTIY	-	TRBV30	TRBJ1-3	13
AIRRWGRDGYT	-	TRBV5-8	TRBJ1-2	11
AGLLAVSSYEQY	-	TRBV30	-	12
ASSYFGTTNEKLF	-	TRBV6-5	TRBJ1-4	13
ASSRLAGGITDTQY	-	TRBV14	TRBJ2-3	14
ASSWILAGGAEQY	-	TRBV5-1	TRBJ2-7	13
ASNAFGQVNIQY	-	TRBV19	TRBJ2-4	12
ASSARGNEQY	-	TRBV7-9	TRBJ2-7	10
ASSNYRDMNTEAF	once	TRBV5-5	TRBJ1-1	13
SRAGTDTQY	-	TRBV20-1	TRBJ2-3	9
ASSPSQAPTDTQY	once	TRBV18	TRBJ2-3	13
AWSKGGGISPLH	-	TRBV30	TRBJ1-6	12
ASSQGDTDTQY	-	TRBV4-2	TRBJ2-3	11
ASSLTGLGYNEQF	-	TRBV18	TRBJ2-1	13